This entry describes one T cell receptor beta chain. Its target is unknown. This entry belongs to a study of Graves' ophthalmopathy and Graves' hyperthyroidism. At the level of the study: The collection of peripheral blood took place at initial diagnosis, before any treatment. General study findings and limits: The model predicted progression of ophthalmopathy with a sensitivity of 70% to 71%, and its specificity was under 75%.

RNA transcripts provided the template for amplifying TCR beta CDR3 regions. A first-round RT-PCR used HTBI primers, followed by a second-round multiplex PCR. TCRdb ran MiXCR on the multiplex PCR reads and lists one entry per CDR3 protein. The sample comprises about 240,000 distinct CDR3 sequences, around 45% of which are singletons, and roughly half rests with the top ten. Germline CDR1 is MDHEN and CDR2 is SYDVKM. The CDR3 contains 17 residues. The germline V and J ends were trimmed by 4 bases and 5 bases, with 18 bases remaining between them. Sequenced sample: peripheral blood. This TCR was recovered from an adult man with Graves' ophthalmopathy. V gene TRBV28 combines with J gene TRBJ1-6; no clear D. CDR3: CASSSPRTERHNSPLHF. In DNA, the CDR3 is TGTGCCAGCAGTTCCCCCCGGACGGAGCGACATAATTCACCCCTCCACTTT.